The rows below give T cell receptor beta chains drawn from one sample of a study of T cell repertoires in cytomegalovirus infection. TCRdb recomputed calls from the reads with MiXCR, one row per CDR3 protein. The sample consists of 65,000 to 95,000 distinct CDR3 sequences, roughly 3.7% of them appearing once. What was sequenced was PBMCs. The receptors were gathered from a human donor in good health (CMV status not recorded). Some clones in this sample may be carry-over from other donors' samples. CDR3s include the opening cysteine and the closing phenylalanine or tryptophan. A D gene is named only where the DNA matches it firmly. Some rows mark clone size as missing; the rest say once, few, many or name a class of expanded clone.

j_gene,len,v_gene,abundance,d_gene,CDR3nt,CDR3aa
TRBJ1-2,14,TRBV6-5,many,NA,TGTGCCAGCACCCCTGGGCATGCGACCTATGGCTACACCTTC,CASTPGHATYGYTF
TRBJ2-3,14,TRBV27,many,NA,TGTGCCAGCAGTTACCTACAGGGCGCAGATACGCAGTATTTT,CASSYLQGADTQYF
TRBJ1-4,14,TRBV5-5,few,NA,TGTGCCAGCAGCCCGACAGTACCCTTTGGCGGACTGTTTTTT,CASSPTVPFGGLFF
TRBJ2-1,13,TRBV9,many,NA,TGTGCCAGCAGAGGAATCGGTGGGAGTGAGCAGTTCTTC,CASRGIGGSEQFF
TRBJ2-3,14,TRBV6-1,many,TRBD1,TGTGCCAGCAGTAGGACAGGGAGCACAGATACGCAGTATTTT,CASSRTGSTDTQYF
TRBJ2-1,15,TRBV12-3/TRBV12-4,many,NA,TGTGCCAGCAGTTTAGGTAGCCTTTCTACAATGAGGCAGTTCTTC,CASSLGSLSTMRQFF
TRBJ1-6,13,TRBV28,many,NA,TGTGCCAGCAGATCCGGGACACCTTCACCCCTCCACTTT,CASRSGTPSPLHF
TRBJ2-7,13,TRBV20-1,many,NA,TGCAGTGCTAGAGAGGCCGCGACCTACGAGCAGTACTTC,CSAREAATYEQYF
TRBJ1-5,14,TRBV7-2,many,TRBD1,TGTGCCAGCAGCTTACAGGGGGGACCGGAGCCCCAGCATTTT,CASSLQGGPEPQHF
TRBJ2-7,14,TRBV6-2/TRBV6-3,many,NA,TGTGCCAGCAAGATCGTCCAGTGGGCCTACGAGCAGTACTTC,CASKIVQWAYEQYF
TRBJ1-2,12,TRBV12-3/TRBV12-4,many,NA,TGTGCCAGCTCTGACCAAGGGCATGGCTACACCTTC,CASSDQGHGYTF
TRBJ2-5,16,TRBV12-3/TRBV12-4,many,NA,TGTGCCAGCAGTCCAGCCCTGCTGATCAACCAAGAGACCCAGTACTTC,CASSPALLINQETQYF
TRBJ1-5,11,TRBV6-6,many,NA,TGTGCCAGCAGTTACAATTGGCCCCAGCATTTT,CASSYNWPQHF
TRBJ2-7,16,TRBV7-2,many,TRBD1,TGTGCCAGCAGCTTACCGGGACAGGTTCCTTCTTACGAGCAGTACTTC,CASSLPGQVPSYEQYF
TRBJ1-5,18,TRBV28,many,TRBD1,TGTGCCAGCAGTTCCCACAATACACAGGGGTTTAGCAATCAGCCCCAGCATTTT,CASSSHNTQGFSNQPQHF
TRBJ1-1,14,TRBV12-3/TRBV12-4,many,NA,TGTGCCAGCAGTTTAGCGCTAAGGAACACTGAAGCTTTCTTT,CASSLALRNTEAFF
TRBJ2-1,18,TRBV7-2,many,TRBD1,TGTGCCAGCAGCCGGCCCTTATTAAGGGGGCGTATCCACAATGAGCAGTTCTTC,CASSRPLLRGRIHNEQFF
TRBJ1-1,13,TRBV4-1,many,NA,TGCGCCAGCAGCCAAGTTACAGACACTGAAGCTTTCTTT,CASSQVTDTEAFF
TRBJ2-3,19,TRBV28,many,NA,TGTGCCAGCAGTTTATGGGAAAGGCGAGAACCAAGGAAATCAGATACGCAGTATTTT,CASSLWERREPRKSDTQYF
TRBJ1-3,15,TRBV7-2,many,NA,TGTGCCAGCGGGGAGGGGACAACTGGTGGAAACACCATATATTTT,CASGEGTTGGNTIYF
TRBJ1-1,15,TRBV4-2,many,NA,TGTGCCAGCAGCCCGAGTGCGAGGGAGAACACTGAAGCTTTCTTT,CASSPSARENTEAFF
TRBJ1-4,14,TRBV2,many,NA,TGTGCCAGCAGCAGACAAGGGAGAGGGGAAAAACTGTTTTTT,CASSRQGRGEKLFF
TRBJ1-6,13,TRBV5-6,many,NA,TGTGCCAGCAGCCCATTGAATCGTTCACCCCTCCACTTT,CASSPLNRSPLHF
TRBJ2-3,14,TRBV29-1,many,NA,TGCAGCGTTGAGGTTACGGGGAGTACAGATACGCAGTATTTT,CSVEVTGSTDTQYF
TRBJ2-7,15,TRBV5-1,many,NA,TGCGCCAGCAGCTTGGATCCTCCCTTGGACTACGAGCAGTACTTC,CASSLDPPLDYEQYF
TRBJ1-4,15,TRBV7-2,many,NA,TGTGCCAGCAGCTTAGTAACGGGGTACAATGAAAAACTGTTTTTT,CASSLVTGYNEKLFF
TRBJ2-1,13,TRBV7-8,many,NA,TGTGCCAGCAGCTTAGAGGAGAGAACCCATCAGTTCTTC,CASSLEERTHQFF
TRBJ2-7,13,TRBV7-8,many,NA,TGTGCCAGCAGCTCCCGACGGGGTTACGAGCAGTACTTC,CASSSRRGYEQYF
TRBJ1-5,15,TRBV12-3/TRBV12-4,many,TRBD1,TGTGCCAGCAGTGGACAGGGTGTTGGGACTCAGCCCCAGCATTTT,CASSGQGVGTQPQHF
TRBJ2-1,15,TRBV6-4,many,NA,TGTGCCAGCAGTGAGGAGGGGTACTCCTACAATGAGCAGTTCTTC,CASSEEGYSYNEQFF
TRBJ1-1,14,TRBV4-1,many,NA,TGCGCCAGCAGCCAAGTACGGCGGGGCACTGAAGCTTTCTTT,CASSQVRRGTEAFF
TRBJ1-2,12,TRBV28,many,NA,TGTGCCAGCAGTATAACCAACTATGGCTACACCTTC,CASSITNYGYTF
TRBJ1-1,13,TRBV5-1,NA,NA,TGCGCCAGCAGCTTGGCACACGACAGGGAAGCTTTCTTT,CASSLAHDREAFF
TRBJ2-1,15,TRBV7-2,many,NA,TGTGCCAGCAGCTTAAGCAGGGCATTATACAATGAGCAGTTCTTC,CASSLSRALYNEQFF
TRBJ1-2,13,TRBV12-5,many,NA,TGTGCTAGTGGTTCGGGTTATGGGAGTGGCTACACCTTC,CASGSGYGSGYTF
TRBJ2-3,17,TRBV28,many,TRBD2,TGTGCCAGCAGTTTACGCCGGACTAGCGGGGTAACAGATACGCAGTATTTT,CASSLRRTSGVTDTQYF
TRBJ1-1,13,TRBV6-2/TRBV6-3,many,NA,TGTGCCAGCACCGTAACAGCGAACACTGAAGCTTTCTTT,CASTVTANTEAFF
TRBJ2-6,18,TRBV7-6,NA,NA,TGTGCCAGCAGCTTAGGACGCGTTGGGTCAGTGGGGGCCAACGTCCTGACTTTC,CASSLGRVGSVGANVLTF
TRBJ2-7,14,TRBV19,many,NA,TGTGCCAGTAGTATTCGAGGGGAGTTCTACGAGCAGTACTTC,CASSIRGEFYEQYF
TRBJ1-1,13,TRBV20-1,many,NA,TGCAGTGCTCGCCGGGACATCAACACTGAAGCTTTCTTT,CSARRDINTEAFF
TRBJ2-1,12,TRBV7-9,many,NA,TGTGCCACCTCGTACTCCTACAATGAGCAGTTCTTC,CATSYSYNEQFF
TRBJ1-1,13,TRBV28,medium-sized,NA,TGTGCCAGCAGTTTGATGGGGGGGAAAGAAGCTTTCTTT,CASSLMGGKEAFF
TRBJ1-1,16,TRBV7-6,many,NA,TGTGCCAGCAGCTTAGAGGCCAGGGTTATGAACACTGAAGCTTTCTTT,CASSLEARVMNTEAFF
TRBJ1-1,15,TRBV19,many,NA,TGTGCCAGTAGTATACTGTGGACGGCTAGGACTGAAGCTTTCTTT,CASSILWTARTEAFF
TRBJ2-7,11,TRBV5-6,many,NA,TGTGCCAGCAGCTCGGAGGTCGAGCAGTACTTC,CASSSEVEQYF